This T cell receptor beta chain came from a study of identical twins. A word on this clonotype: Its antigen is not known.

MiXCR was run by TCRdb on the 5' RACE reads, yielding one entry per CDR3 protein. The table lists some 590,000 distinct CDR3 sequences, over 8.5% of them singletons. General study results and limits: Sequences that were beta out-of-frame showed weaker excess twin sharing. Memory repertoires lacked the insertion deficit that abundant cord blood beta clonotypes showed. Out-of-frame sharing of TCR alpha in monozygotic twins was underestimated by models.

The CDR3 consists of 16 residues. Trimming removed 8 bases from V and 6 bases from J, with 22 bases in between. These sequences were also reported in another study, on yellow fever vaccine responses in identical twins.

The clonotype comes from a woman in her late teens or twenties in good health. The specimen was PBMCs. The rearrangement joins TRBV12-3 or TRBV12-4 to TRBJ2-2, with D possibly matching TRBD1 (7 bases). The CDR3 is CASGGNRGFIPGELFF. The CDR3 nucleotides read TGTGCCAGCGGGGGGAACAGGGGCTTTATCCCCGGGGAGCTGTTTTTT.